Each of the 15 T cell receptor beta chains below was sequenced from the same sample in a study of blood T cells in healthy people across ages. A second about 6 to 12 cycle PCR used barcoded and J-beta primers. MiXCR, applied by TCRdb to the 5' RACE reads, yields one record per CDR3 protein. The sample shows hundreds of thousands of distinct CDR3 sequences, approximately 65% of them seen only once. Sequencing was carried out using blood. These receptors all come from a man under 40 in good health.

This clonotype was detected once. This chain joins TRBV2 and TRBJ1-5; D is possibly TRBD1 (6 bases). Trimming left V 7 bases short and J 4 bases short, with 14 bases between. In germline, CDR1 is SNHLY, CDR2 FYNNEI. CDR3 length: 14 amino acids. CDR3: CASNAGQPNQPQHF. The CDR3 DNA reads as TGTGCCAGCAACGCGGGACAACCTAATCAGCCCCAGCATTTT.

The rearrangement links TRBV10-2 to TRBJ2-4; D gene unclear. Judging by the DNA end, TRBJ2-5 fits better; the J call may be wrong. CDR3 length equals 14 residues. Germline lookup yields CDR1 WSHSY and CDR2 SAAADI. The CDR3 DNA reads TGCGCCAGCACCATGAGCCAGCTTGGAGAGACCCAGTACTTC. Encoded protein: CASTMSQLGETQYF.

Only a few counts were recorded for this clonotype. This rearrangement joins TRBV12-3 or TRBV12-4 to TRBJ2-5, with TRBD2 matching 12 bases. The CDR3 length is 14 residues. The ends lost 4 bases at V and 5 bases at J; junction bases unmatched: 2. DNA of the CDR3: TGTGCCAGCAGTTGGGGGACTAGCGGGGAGACCCAGTACTTC. This codes for CASSWGTSGETQYF.

The V call is TRBV6-5, the J call TRBJ1-2; 10 bases line up with TRBD1. Germline V CDR1 and CDR2: MNHEY, SVGAGI. The CDR3 is 16 amino acids. V lost 1 base, J lost 5 bases, and 7 bases stayed unmatched. CDR3 residues: CASSYLRTGGHYGYTF. CDR3 nucleotides: TGTGCCAGCAGTTACTTACGGACAGGGGGACATTATGGCTACACCTTC.

The CDR3 loop is CASSPWMGGASNEQYF. As DNA, the CDR3 is TGTGCCAGCAGCCCCTGGATGGGGGGGGCCTCCAATGAGCAGTACTTC. The V call is TRBV7-9, the J call TRBJ2-1; maybe TRBD2 (7 bases). TRBJ2-7 explains the end of the DNA better; the J call may be wrong. The V gene's germline CDR1 is SEHNR and CDR2 FQNEAQ (reference sequence). This CDR3 is built from 16 residues.

The chain carries TRBV6-2 or TRBV6-3 and TRBJ1-5, with D possibly being TRBD1 (5 bases). CDR1 and CDR2 (germline): MNHEY, SVGEGT. The CDR3 spans 14 residues. The V end lost 2 bases, the J end lost 6 bases, and 11 bases lay between the germline ends. The chain's CDR3 is CASSYGEGPQPQHF. CDR3 DNA: TGTGCCAGCAGTTACGGTGAGGGACCTCAGCCCCAGCATTTT.

This clonotype was counted between two and nine times. The chain couples TRBV7-3 to TRBJ2-1; a possible D gene is TRBD2 (5 bases). V lost 2 bases, J lost 9 bases, and 8 bases lay in between. Germline CDR1 and CDR2: SGHTA and FQGTGA. The CDR3 spans 12 residues. CDR3 residues: CASSLREGEQFF. Here the CDR3 DNA reads TGTGCCAGCAGCTTACGAGAGGGTGAGCAGTTCTTC.

The chain has TRBV5-1 and TRBJ1-1; D is undetermined. This CDR3 is built from 12 residues. Trimming stripped 4 bases from V and 7 bases from J, with 11 bases between. Germline loops: CDR1 SGHRS, CDR2 YFSETQ. The CDR3 reads CASSLNNLEAFF. CDR3 DNA: TGCGCCAGCAGCCTGAATAACCTTGAAGCTTTCTTT.

The gene calls are TRBV12-3 or TRBV12-4 and TRBJ2-3; 7 bases are shared with TRBD1. The V and J ends lost 7 bases and 2 bases, in that order; junction bases with no gene match: 9. The length of the CDR3 is 15 residues. CDR3 nucleotides: TGTGCCAGCACAAACGGGACAGCGATCACAGATACGCAGTATTTT. It translates to CASTNGTAITDTQYF.

The V and J genes are TRBV6-5 and TRBJ2-7; TRBD2 aligns across 8 bases. There are 15 residues in the CDR3. V trimming: 5 bases; J trimming: 7 bases; junction bases outside the gene matches: 13. Germline V gene data show CDR1 as MNHEY and CDR2 as SVGAGI. CDR3 residues: CASSRVAGGYNEQYF. DNA for the CDR3: TGTGCCAGCAGTAGGGTGGCGGGGGGTTACAATGAGCAGTACTTC.

CDR3 region: CASSYLAGYTGELFF. DNA for the CDR3: TGTGCCAGCAGTTACTTGGCAGGCTACACCGGGGAGCTGTTTTTT. This chain uses TRBV6-2 or TRBV6-3 with TRBJ2-2, with no clear D. This CDR3 region has 15 residues. The germline V and J ends were trimmed by 1 base and 3 bases, with 9 bases remaining between them. The germline gives CDR1 MNHEY, CDR2 SVGEGT.

V gene TRBV12-3 or TRBV12-4 combines with J gene TRBJ1-2, with a weak D call TRBD1 (6 bases). This CDR3 contains 14 residues. V dropped 6 bases and J dropped 4 bases, with 15 bases sitting between them. The CDR3 DNA reads as TGTGCCAGCAGGCCTAGGGGGATAAGCTATGGCTACACCTTC. This codes for CASRPRGISYGYTF.

V and J are TRBV27 and TRBJ1-2, with TRBD1 identical over 7 bases. The CDR3 runs 14 residues. The V gene's germline CDR1 is MNHEY and CDR2 SMNVEV (reference sequence). The V gene end was trimmed by 3 bases and the J gene end by 6 bases; junction bases not matched to a gene: 7. The CDR3 DNA is TGTGCCAGCAGTTTTAGCGGAGGGGGCAATGGCTACACCTTC. It codes for CASSFSGGGNGYTF.

In its sample, this clonotype was seen a few times. The gene calls are TRBV12-3 or TRBV12-4 and TRBJ1-1; D gene uncertain. The CDR3 extends over 15 amino acids. Deletions cut 1 base from V and 4 bases from J, with 13 bases between. The CDR3 bases are TGTGCCAGCAGTTTAGATGCGACGGGTGGCACTGAAGCTTTCTTT. Its translation is CASSLDATGGTEAFF.

The V gene is TRBV6-5, the J gene TRBJ2-7, with D possibly being TRBD1 or TRBD2 (5 bases each). Germline assignment: CDR1 MNHEY and CDR2 SVGAGI. The CDR3 runs to 15 residues. Trimming stripped 5 bases from V and 5 bases from J, with 19 bases between. CDR3 protein: CASSRGLVSRDEQYF. CDR3 coding DNA: TGTGCCAGCAGTCGGGGCCTGGTCTCTCGCGACGAGCAGTACTTC.